The subject of this entry is one T cell receptor (beta chain). What it binds is not known. The record originates from a study of CD8 T cells in ankylosing spondylitis. Study results and limitations: Disease-linked clones displayed a CD8+ phenotype and appeared relatively rarely in peripheral blood. Past studies reported some motif variants in reactive arthritis synovial fluid and blood. There was a TCR beta motif, made of several highly homologous variants, that appeared characteristic of ankylosing spondylitis blood.

Making use of molecular barcodes, quantitative 5'-RACE generated TCR beta libraries. TCRdb processed the 5' RACE reads anew with MiXCR; each CDR3 protein has one entry. The sample has roughly 90,000 distinct CDR3 sequences; around 8.3% are singletons. The CDR3 length is 14 residues. Losses at the gene ends were 5 bases for V and 5 bases for J; bases not matched to a gene: 6. Germline assignment: CDR1 PRHDT and CDR2 FYEKMQ (reference sequence). This rearrangement joins TRBV13 to TRBJ2-5; TRBD1 agrees at 9 bases. What was sequenced was blood, either unsorted or a sorted T cell fraction (not recorded which). The source is a male donor with ankylosing spondylitis. The CDR3 DNA reads TGTGCCAGCAGCCTTACAGGGGGCCTGGAGACCCAGTACTTC. The encoded protein is CASSLTGGLETQYF.